This TCR beta chain was observed in a study of T cell responses to AZD1222 COVID-19 vaccine. General study results and limits: White British people made up most donors, females outnumbered males, and clonal diversity was possibly underestimated.

As for this clone: The antigen is not known.

CDR3 length equals 15 residues. The V gene's germline CDR1 is LNHDA and CDR2 SQIVND (reference sequence). V lost 5 bases to trimming and J lost 0 bases, with 11 bases between them. The table came from immunoSEQ multiplex PCR; TCRdb's copy has only in-frame clones and leaves some out. Seen here are 150,000 to 200,000 clones, 85% to 90% observed once, and the top ten hold approximately 2.5%. The chain couples TRBV19 to TRBJ1-5; D remains unclear. This receptor was obtained from an adult in good health. The source was peripheral blood, collected on day 0 of MenACWY control vaccination. The CDR3 here is CASSPDRFSNQPQHF. In DNA form, the CDR3 reads TGTGCCAGTAGTCCGGACCGTTTTAGCAATCAGCCCCAGCATTTT.